The present TCR beta chain was sequenced within a study of T cell responses to AZD1222 COVID-19 vaccine. Sequencing used immunoSEQ multiplex PCR; TCRdb keeps in-frame clones, though not all of them. The data show 80,000 to 95,000 clones, 75% to 95% seen once. This CDR3 spans 13 amino acids. V was cut by 5 bases and J by 9 bases, with 14 bases left in between. CDR1 is SGHTA and CDR2 is FQGNSA in the germline V gene. The sample consisted of peripheral blood, taken 28 days after the second AZD1222 dose. The chain employs TRBV7-2 and TRBJ2-1, with D unresolved. The source is an adult who received the AZD1222 COVID-19 vaccine. The CDR3 region is CASSIGLSSEQFF. DNA for the CDR3: TGTGCCAGCAGCATCGGGTTGAGTTCTGAGCAGTTCTTC.